A few counts support the clone carrying this T cell receptor beta chain. The data were taken from a study of T-cell memory formation after mild COVID-19. In the study overall: Clusters were largely donor specific.

TCRdb ran MiXCR on the 5' RACE reads and lists one entry per CDR3 protein. The sample records around 33,000 distinct CDR3 sequences, around a fifth being singletons. Germline V gives CDR1 SGHDT, CDR2 YYEEEE. V gave up 4 bases and J gave up 3 bases; unmatched junction bases: 8. This CDR3 spans 16 amino acids. The chain combines TRBV5-6 with TRBJ2-7; 12 bases are a match to TRBD2. This receptor was identified in an adult who had mild COVID-19 (a few samples of this study predate the infection). Cell type and time point are not known. The specimen sequenced was PBMCs or a T cell subset sorted from them (not recorded which). CDR3 in amino acids: CASSGGLAGRFYEQYF. CDR3 bases: TGTGCCAGCAGCGGGGGACTAGCGGGTCGCTTCTACGAGCAGTACTTC.